Listed below are T cell receptor beta chains from one sample, sequenced in a study of identical twins. TCRdb used MiXCR to reprocess the 5' RACE reads, holding one entry per CDR3 protein. The table shows some 1,700,000 distinct CDR3 sequences, with about 31% occurring only once. Specimen: cord blood. All receptors come from a newborn girl in good health. The CDR3 runs from the conserved cysteine through the conserved F or W. A D gene is named only where the DNA matches it firmly.

v_call	j_call	d_call	cdr3_aa
TRBV27	TRBJ1-1	NA	CASRPPTGGHTEAFF
TRBV28	TRBJ2-4	NA	CASSEPDLAKNIQYF
TRBV9	TRBJ2-1	NA	CASSVASAWTYNEQFF
TRBV3-1	TRBJ2-5	NA	CASSQDLRIQETQYF
TRBV4-2	TRBJ1-1	NA	CASSQDPPRAGNTEAFF
TRBV7-9	TRBJ1-1	NA	CASSPELWNTEAFF
TRBV27	TRBJ2-1	NA	CASSPPVRPNEQFF
TRBV29-1	TRBJ1-1	NA	CSVGHMNTEAFF
TRBV6-5	TRBJ2-1	NA	CASSYRTPHQNEQFF
TRBV20-1	TRBJ1-2	NA	CSARELIRIVYGYTF
TRBV29-1	TRBJ2-3	NA	CSVGPETTDTQYF
TRBV29-1	TRBJ2-3	NA	CSVEVPQFPSTQYF
TRBV5-1	TRBJ2-2	NA	CASSLYGVPTGELFF
TRBV5-1	TRBJ1-5	TRBD1	CASSAGTGGGPQHF
TRBV18	TRBJ2-3	NA	CASSPASGGTDTQYF